One sample yielded the 22 T cell receptor beta chains listed below, sequenced in a study of T-cell memory formation after mild COVID-19 listed by TCRdb under 2021. The library was built by means of 5' RACE. TCRdb lists the instrument as Illumina NovaSeq 6000. The public reads were run again by TCRdb, first through fastp at Q25 and then through MiXCR, and only productive beta chains were kept. Entries that share a CDR3 protein sequence are merged under the most common genes and DNA. The sample table holds more than 250,000 distinct CDR3 sequences, of which approximately 16% were seen once. The top ten clonotypes cover around 20% of the sample. Material: PBMCs or a T cell subset sorted from them (not recorded which). These receptors came from a man younger than 35 who had mild COVID-19 (a few samples of this study predate the infection). The sample titles of this study are shuffled in the database, so cell type and time point are left out; the donor was told from shared clones.

This clonotype was detected only a few times. V gene TRBV4-3 combines with J gene TRBJ1-5; no firm D call. The CDR3 has 17 residues. In germline, CDR1 is LGHNA, CDR2 YSLEER. Trimming took off 0 bases at V and 1 base at J, with 13 bases between the two ends. DNA of the CDR3: TGCGCCAGCAGCCAAGACTATCGGGGAGGGAGCAATCAGCCCCAGCATTTT. Protein: CASSQDYRGGSNQPQHF.

CDR3: CASSLALAEQETQYF. The CDR3 nucleotides read TGCGCCAGCAGCTTGGCGCTAGCGGAACAAGAGACCCAGTACTTC. The genes are TRBV5-1 and TRBJ2-5, with TRBD2 identical over 7 bases. The germline V gene has CDR1 SGHRS and CDR2 YFSETQ. Trimming at V came to 0 bases and at J to 2 bases, leaving 4 bases not matched to a gene. The CDR3 is 15 amino acids.

The table lists this clonotype with a few counts. The chain carries TRBV12-5 and TRBJ1-5; D is possibly TRBD1 (5 bases). The V end lost 4 bases, the J end lost 6 bases, and 13 bases lay between the germline ends. The CDR3 sequence is 14 residues long. Germline loops: CDR1 LGHNT, CDR2 FRNRAP. The CDR3 sequence: CASGSGGSGQPQHF. In DNA, the CDR3 is TGTGCTAGTGGTTCTGGGGGATCGGGTCAGCCCCAGCATTTT. Full variable domain (rest looked up from reference TRBV12-5 and TRBJ1-5): DARVTQTPRHKVTEMGQEVTMRCQPILGHNTVFWYRQTMMQGLELLAYFRNRAPLDDSGMPKDRFSAEMPDATLATLKIQPSEPRDSAVYFCASGSGGSGQPQHFGDGTRLSIL.

The V gene is TRBV18, the J gene TRBJ2-1, with 7 nucleotides matching TRBD1. The CDR3 spans 16 residues. From germline, CDR1 is KGHSH and CDR2 LQKENI. Trimming cost V 3 bases and J 5 bases; bases outside gene matches: 10. In DNA, the CDR3 is TGTGCCAGCTCACCTCCACAGGGGTCGGGGCACAATGAGCAGTTCTTC. Its protein product is CASSPPQGSGHNEQFF.

This chain joins TRBV10-1 and TRBJ2-1, with TRBD2 identical over 7 bases. Germline CDR1 reads WNHNN; CDR2 reads SYGVQD (reference sequence). The trim removed 2 bases at V and 6 bases at J, leaving 4 bases unmatched. The CDR3 covers 14 residues. The CDR3, as DNA: TGCGCCAGCAGTGAGGCCGCGGGGGTCAATGAGCAGTTCTTC. Residues: CASSEAAGVNEQFF.

This chain connects TRBV9 to TRBJ2-5; 7 nucleotides line up with TRBD2. This CDR3 has 14 amino acids. V gave up 0 bases and J gave up 7 bases; unmatched junction bases: 6. The germline CDR1 and CDR2 sequences are SGDLS and YYNGEE. CDR3: CASSVDAGVVTQYF. In DNA form, the CDR3 reads TGTGCCAGCAGCGTAGATGCGGGGGTGGTGACCCAGTACTTC.

In its sample, this clonotype was seen many times. This chain links TRBV5-1 with TRBJ1-4; a possible D gene is TRBD1 (6 bases). The V gene lost 6 bases and the J gene lost 8 bases, with 20 bases spanning the gap. The CDR3 is 15 amino acids. The germline gives CDR1 SGHRS, CDR2 YFSETQ. As DNA, the CDR3 is TGCGCCAGCACTCCGGGACACGGCCTCTTCGAAAAACTGTTTTTT. Translating it yields CASTPGHGLFEKLFF.

The V and J genes are TRBV6-5 and TRBJ2-7; the D gene is possibly TRBD1 (6 bases). CDR1 and CDR2 from the germline V gene are MNHEY and SVGAGI. Between the trimmed V and J ends, which lost 2 bases and 6 bases, there was a span of 14 bases. The length of the CDR3 is 14 residues. The CDR3 nucleotides are TGTGCCAGCAGTTACCTCTTACAGGGCTTCGAGCAGTACTTC. Residues: CASSYLLQGFEQYF.

This clonotype was seen ten or more times. The CDR3 loop is CASSLAQGTDTQYF. CDR3 nucleotides: TGCGCCAGCAGCTTGGCTCAGGGAACAGATACGCAGTATTTT. The chain joins TRBV5-1 to TRBJ2-3; possibly TRBD1 for D (5 bases). V lost 0 bases to trimming and J lost 3 bases, with 8 bases between them. CDR3 length: 14 residues. Germline V gives CDR1 SGHRS, CDR2 YFSETQ.

The rearrangement links TRBV7-2 to TRBJ1-2, with D hard to call. The CDR3 has 18 amino acids. CDR1 and CDR2 from the germline V gene are SGHTA and FQGNSA. V was clipped by 5 bases and J by 3 bases, with 25 bases between them. The CDR3 nucleotides are TGTGCCAGCAGCCCCCAATTTCGGCAGGACCCAGCCGACTATGGCTACACCTTC. It translates to CASSPQFRQDPADYGYTF.

The chain joins TRBV18 to TRBJ1-4; no clear D. Germline V gene data show CDR1 as KGHSH and CDR2 as LQKENI. CDR3 length: 14 amino acids. V was cut by 4 bases and J by 3 bases, with 9 bases left in between. The CDR3 loop is CASSRGNANEKLFF. CDR3 DNA: TGTGCCAGCTCACGAGGGAACGCTAATGAAAAACTGTTTTTT.

The J gene is TRBJ1-6, the V gene TRBV5-1; 7 bases are shared with TRBD1. J was trimmed by 7 bases and V by 4 bases; bases with no gene match: 5. This CDR3 has 14 residues. Germline V CDR1 and CDR2: SGHRS, YFSETQ. CDR3 loop: CASSGGQWNSPLHF. The CDR3 bases are TGCGCCAGCAGCGGGGGACAGTGGAATTCACCCCTCCACTTT.

This clonotype was seen more than once but under ten times. The chain combines TRBV24-1 with TRBJ2-3; D uncertain. The CDR3 loop spans 11 amino acids. Germline CDR1 and CDR2: KGHDR and SFDVKD. V gave up 6 bases and J gave up 3 bases, with 3 bases separating them. Here the CDR3 DNA reads TGTGCCACCAGTCAAACAGATACGCAGTATTTT. Protein: CATSQTDTQYF.

In this sample, this clonotype turned up many times. The CDR3 is CASSEGASDTQYF. For the CDR3, the DNA is TGTGCCAGCAGTGAAGGCGCCTCAGATACGCAGTATTTT. The chain is built from TRBV2 and TRBJ2-3; no clear D. The CDR3 length is 13 residues. Looked up from germline, CDR1 is SNHLY and CDR2 is FYNNEI. The germline V and J ends were trimmed by 1 base and 4 bases, with 6 bases remaining between them.

This clonotype was observed a handful of times. The chain combines TRBV11-2 with TRBJ2-3; D might be TRBD1 (6 bases). CDR1 is SGHAT, CDR2 FQNNGV, per germline. The CDR3 consists of 15 residues. The ends were cut back, 3 bases at V and 0 bases at J, with 10 bases in the middle. The chain's CDR3 is CASSLDSWSTDTQYF. The CDR3 DNA reads as TGTGCCAGCAGCTTGGACAGTTGGAGCACAGATACGCAGTATTTT.

This clonotype was seen a handful of times. The J gene is TRBJ2-2, the V gene TRBV7-9; D gene ambiguous. The CDR3 covers 13 residues. The germline gives CDR1 SEHNR, CDR2 FQNEAQ (reference sequence). Trimming removed 2 bases from V and 7 bases from J, with 8 bases in between. The CDR3 DNA follows: TGTGCCAGCAGCTTAACGGGTGTCGGGGAGCTGTTTTTT. It yields the protein CASSLTGVGELFF.

Ten or more counts support this clonotype. V and J are TRBV7-6 and TRBJ1-4; D gene uncertain. Between the trimmed V and J ends, which lost 1 base and 8 bases, there was a span of 14 bases. Per germline, CDR1 SGHVS and CDR2 FNYEAQ. This CDR3 contains 15 residues. As DNA, the CDR3 is TGTGCCAGCAGCTTAGGTCCGCGGACGGCAGAAAAACTGTTTTTT. Protein product: CASSLGPRTAEKLFF.

This clonotype has only a few counts. This chain joins TRBV12-5 and TRBJ1-5; 7 bases line up with TRBD1. Germline CDR1 and CDR2: LGHNT and FRNRAP. The CDR3 runs 16 residues. The V and J ends lost 1 base and 5 bases, in that order; junction bases with no gene match: 8. The CDR3 DNA reads TGTGCTAGTGGTTTGGCGCAGACAGGGATCCATCAGCCCCAGCATTTT. Protein: CASGLAQTGIHQPQHF. The whole variable domain, remainder taken from reference TRBV12-5 and TRBJ1-5, is DARVTQTPRHKVTEMGQEVTMRCQPILGHNTVFWYRQTMMQGLELLAYFRNRAPLDDSGMPKDRFSAEMPDATLATLKIQPSEPRDSAVYFCASGLAQTGIHQPQHFGDGTRLSIL.

This clonotype has a handful of counts. The CDR3 region has the DNA TGTGCCAGCGGGGGACAGGGGAAAACTGGAAACACCATATATTTT. Its translation: CASGGQGKTGNTIYF. The V and J genes are TRBV7-9 and TRBJ1-3, with 10 bases identical to TRBD1. The CDR3 extends over 15 amino acids. V lost 8 bases to trimming and J lost 2 bases; unmatched junction nucleotides: 6. Per the germline V gene, CDR1 is SEHNR and CDR2 is FQNEAQ (reference sequence).

A few counts support this clonotype. This rearrangement joins TRBV12-3 or TRBV12-4 to TRBJ2-2; no definite D call. V was cut by 8 bases and J by 0 bases, with 16 bases left in between. The CDR3 extends over 16 amino acids. CDR3 bases: TGTGCCAGCGGTAGCTATTCGGGTGCGAACACCGGGGAGCTGTTTTTT. Translating gives CASGSYSGANTGELFF.

The chain links TRBV2 to TRBJ1-6; TRBD1 matches 9 bases. There are 14 residues in the CDR3. Germline CDR1 is SNHLY and CDR2 is FYNNEI. Trimming cost V 6 bases and J 9 bases; bases outside gene matches: 6. CDR3 coding DNA: TGTGCCAGCAGCGCAGGGACAGGGTCTTCACCCCTCCACTTT. Its translation is CASSAGTGSSPLHF.

This chain joins TRBV6-2 or TRBV6-3 and TRBJ2-3; D unresolved. V dropped 8 bases and J dropped 9 bases, with 27 bases sitting between them. The length of the CDR3 is 16 residues. In germline, CDR1 is MNHEY, CDR2 SVGEGT. The CDR3 nucleotides read TGTGCCAGCTCCCCAGGAGTCCGGGTAATATTCTCGACGCAGTATTTT. Its protein is CASSPGVRVIFSTQYF.